These 29 T cell receptor beta chains were all obtained from the same sample, sequenced in a study of T cells expressing NK-cell markers. TCRdb re-called the 5' RACE reads; every CDR3 protein appears as one record, without DNA. In all, the sample yields 400,000 or so distinct CDR3 sequences. The sample taken for sequencing was blood T cells: a sorted CD56 or NKG2C T cell subset, CD4+ or CD8+ T cells, or bulk PBMC T cells (not recorded which). The receptor set was obtained from a woman in her forties or fifties in good health.

This rearrangement joins TRBV20-1 to TRBJ2-3. The CDR3 is 13 residues long. Germline CDR1 reads DFQATT; CDR2 reads SNEGSKA (reference sequence). The CDR3: CSGRVSRTDTQYF.

The chain joins TRBV4-1 to TRBJ1-2. In germline, CDR1 is MGHRA, CDR2 YSYEKL. This CDR3 is 14 amino acids long. This chain's CDR3 is CASSQVHADYGYTF.

J is TRBJ1-6 and V is TRBV29-1; TCRdb returns TRBD1, unconfirmable since there is no DNA. The CDR3 runs to 12 residues. From germline, CDR1 is SQVTM and CDR2 ANQGSEA. CDR3 sequence reads: CSVGTGNSPLHF.

V and J are TRBV7-2 and TRBJ1-4. The CDR3 is 15 residues long. The germline V gene has CDR1 SGHTA and CDR2 FQGNSA. Here the CDR3 reads CASSLGATDREKLFF. The whole variable domain, remainder taken from reference TRBV7-2 and TRBJ1-4, is GAGVSQSPSNKVTEKGKDVELRCDPISGHTALYWYRQSLGQGLEFLIYFQGNSAPDKSGLPSDRFSAERTGGSVSTLTIQRTQQEDSAVYLCASSLGATDREKLFFGSGTQLSVL.

The chain carries TRBV7-6 and TRBJ2-1. Germline CDR1 is SGHVS and CDR2 is FNYEAQ. CDR3 length: 15 residues. This CDR3 reads CASSLGQGSNNEQFF.

This rearrangement joins TRBV9 to TRBJ2-1. CDR1 is SGDLS and CDR2 is YYNGEE in the germline V gene. The CDR3 loop spans 15 amino acids. The CDR3 region is CASSVGLGSYNEQFF.

The chain uses TRBV29-1 and TRBJ1-2; the TCRdb D gene call, TRBD1, has no DNA to confirm it. Germline loops: CDR1 SQVTM, CDR2 ANQGSEA. The CDR3 is 16 residues long. The chain's CDR3 is CSVTLHAGQGGYGYTF.

This rearrangement joins TRBV12-3 or TRBV12-4 to TRBJ2-1. This CDR3 is 14 amino acids long. CDR3 in amino acids: CASSLSVAYNEQFF.

The chain couples TRBV18 to TRBJ2-1; TCRdb's D call, TRBD1, is unchecked because there is no DNA. Per germline, CDR1 KGHSH and CDR2 LQKENI. CDR3 length equals 15 residues. CDR3 in amino acids: CASSPVTVPDNEQFF.

V is TRBV12-5 and J is TRBJ2-5. CDR1 LGHNT and CDR2 FRNRAP come from the germline V gene. The CDR3 consists of 14 residues. The CDR3: CASGLVPGEETQYF.

The genes are TRBV6-6 and TRBJ2-2; there is no DNA to check the TCRdb D call of TRBD1. CDR3 length equals 17 residues. Germline lookup yields CDR1 MNHNY and CDR2 SVGAGI (reference sequence). The CDR3 spells CASSYAGGLKNTGELFF.

This chain connects TRBV4-1 to TRBJ2-4; TCRdb indicates TRBD2, and absent DNA this call remains unverified. Per the germline V gene, CDR1 is MGHRA and CDR2 is YSYEKL. The CDR3 contains 16 residues. The CDR3 is CASSQGREGRKNIQYF.

This chain joins TRBV12-3 or TRBV12-4 and TRBJ2-5; without DNA, the TCRdb call of TRBD2 cannot be checked. The CDR3 consists of 16 residues. This chain's CDR3 is CASSWGTSGRRETQYF.

The V call is TRBV12-3 or TRBV12-4, the J call TRBJ1-1; no DNA is available, so the TRBD1 call from TCRdb remains unchecked. This CDR3 region has 15 residues. CDR3 sequence: CASSPLSGMNTEAFF.

The chain joins TRBV24-1 to TRBJ2-1; checking the TCRdb D call of TRBD2 is not possible without DNA. CDR3 length: 16 amino acids. The germline V gene has CDR1 KGHDR and CDR2 SFDVKD. CDR3 protein: CATSDPSGRGNNEQFF.

The chain employs TRBV24-1 and TRBJ2-3. Germline-derived CDR1 and CDR2 are KGHDR and SFDVKD. CDR3 length: 16 amino acids. The CDR3 region is CATSDLNSLATDTQYF.

This sequence joins TRBV12-3 or TRBV12-4 and TRBJ2-3; without DNA, the TCRdb call of TRBD1 cannot be checked. This CDR3 spans 17 amino acids. The CDR3 sequence is CASSRARDSRGADTQYF.

The CDR3 sequence: CASSAEGELFF. V gene TRBV6-1 combines with J gene TRBJ2-2. Per germline, CDR1 MNHNS and CDR2 SASEGT. The CDR3 has 11 amino acids.

The chain employs TRBV12-3 or TRBV12-4 and TRBJ2-2; the TRBD1 assignment by TCRdb is unverifiable without DNA. CDR3 size: 19 residues. The CDR3 here is CASSPPRVRRVLDTGELFF.

V is TRBV12-5 and J is TRBJ1-1. Germline V gives CDR1 LGHNT, CDR2 FRNRAP. The CDR3 has 12 amino acids. The CDR3 is CAGSLEYTEAFF.

The rearrangement uses TRBV10-1 and TRBJ1-6; checking the TCRdb D call of TRBD1 is not possible without DNA. Per the germline V gene, CDR1 is WNHNN and CDR2 is SYGVQD (reference sequence). This CDR3 is 14 amino acids long. The CDR3 is CASSLTGENSPLHF.

The chain recombines TRBV6-5 with TRBJ1-1. Germline CDR1 is MNHEY and CDR2 is SVGAGI. This CDR3 has 16 amino acids. This chain's CDR3 is CASRYRTATLDTEAFF.

The chain links TRBV24-1 to TRBJ2-3; TCRdb reports TRBD1, a call that lacks DNA to check it against. This CDR3 region has 17 residues. Germline assignment: CDR1 KGHDR and CDR2 SFDVKD. Here the CDR3 reads CATSDPQTGSVADTQYF.

CDR3 sequence reads: CASRASLFEQFF. The chain recombines TRBV7-9 with TRBJ2-1. The CDR3 has 12 residues. Germline CDR1 and CDR2: SEHNR and FQNEAQ (reference sequence).

The chain joins TRBV18 to TRBJ1-1. The germline gives CDR1 KGHSH, CDR2 LQKENI. The CDR3 length is 15 residues. The chain's CDR3 is CASSPRGRIGTEAFF.

The rearrangement links TRBV7-9 to TRBJ2-3; the D gene TCRdb calls, TRBD2, cannot be checked with no DNA. This CDR3 is 15 amino acids long. CDR1 SEHNR and CDR2 FQNEAQ come from the germline V gene (reference sequence). The CDR3 protein is CASSPRSLAVHTQYF.

This sequence joins TRBV12-3 or TRBV12-4 and TRBJ2-5. CDR3 size: 13 residues. The CDR3 region is CASSLDLVATQYF.

This chain connects TRBV6-5 to TRBJ2-1; the TCRdb D gene call, TRBD1, has no DNA to confirm it. Germline CDR1 reads MNHEY; CDR2 reads SVGAGI. This CDR3 contains 15 residues. The CDR3: CASSYGDRGHNEQFF.

The V gene is TRBV12-3 or TRBV12-4, the J gene TRBJ2-1. The CDR3 sequence is 15 residues long. This CDR3 reads CASSFYDSSYNEQFF.